This is a list of T cell receptor beta chains from one sample in a study of blood T cell repertoires in COVID-19. Data came from immunoSEQ multiplex PCR; TCRdb stores just in-frame clones and leaves some out. The repertoire holds approximately 170,000 clones, with around 85% as singletons. Sequenced sample: peripheral blood. The source is a man aged 60 to 75 who had recovered from COVID-19. Each CDR3 is given with its conserved first and last residue. The order of the fields is D gene, J gene, V gene, CDR3 protein. A D gene is named only where the DNA matches it firmly.

D gene: NA; J gene: TRBJ1-6; V gene: TRBV5-1; CDR3 protein: CASSLGTVPGNSPLHF
D gene: NA; J gene: TRBJ1-1; V gene: TRBV7-9; CDR3 protein: CASSWTKVNTEAFF
D gene: NA; J gene: TRBJ2-3; V gene: TRBV19; CDR3 protein: CASSIEGASADTQYF
D gene: TRBD1; J gene: TRBJ2-7; V gene: TRBV10-3; CDR3 protein: CAIATGAEQYF
D gene: NA; J gene: TRBJ2-1; V gene: TRBV5-1; CDR3 protein: CASSLDQGRNEQFF
D gene: NA; J gene: TRBJ2-7; V gene: TRBV6-5; CDR3 protein: CASTTGNYEQYF
D gene: NA; J gene: TRBJ1-2; V gene: TRBV6-5; CDR3 protein: CASSYSRGGGYTF
D gene: TRBD2; J gene: TRBJ2-5; V gene: TRBV6-2/TRBV6-3; CDR3 protein: CASSWSGGAQETQYF
D gene: TRBD1; J gene: TRBJ1-5; V gene: TRBV6-2/TRBV6-3; CDR3 protein: CASSPTGGNQPQHF
D gene: TRBD1; J gene: TRBJ1-2; V gene: TRBV5-5; CDR3 protein: CASSFIDRGRYGYTF
D gene: NA; J gene: TRBJ2-6; V gene: TRBV6-6; CDR3 protein: CASSPKGWGVAGANVLTF
D gene: NA; J gene: TRBJ2-7; V gene: TRBV7-9; CDR3 protein: CASSSSQGQYF
D gene: NA; J gene: TRBJ2-5; V gene: TRBV5-1; CDR3 protein: CASSLEGGTQETQYF
D gene: NA; J gene: TRBJ2-5; V gene: TRBV24-1; CDR3 protein: CATSLRQGETQYF
D gene: NA; J gene: TRBJ1-6; V gene: TRBV6-5; CDR3 protein: CASSPLRQDNSPLHF
D gene: TRBD1; J gene: TRBJ1-4; V gene: TRBV5-1; CDR3 protein: CASSLDVWTGPHEKLFF
D gene: NA; J gene: TRBJ2-3; V gene: TRBV4-3; CDR3 protein: CASSLMIVRGRPDTQYF
D gene: TRBD2; J gene: TRBJ2-1; V gene: TRBV7-8; CDR3 protein: CASSWTSGEVKEQFF
D gene: TRBD1; J gene: TRBJ2-3; V gene: TRBV5-4; CDR3 protein: CASSYPTGGRTDTQYF
D gene: TRBD1; J gene: TRBJ1-2; V gene: TRBV7-9; CDR3 protein: CASSPPGGVSFGYTF